Sequencing of this TCR beta chain was carried out in a study of PD-L1 blockade in urothelial cancer. Background on the study: Male patients with bladder-origin urothelial cancer numbered about 90% of the roughly 29. Typically, measured as a median, blood samples had over 120,000 T cells.

TCRdb keeps only in-frame clones here, not all; method: immunoSEQ multiplex PCR. The data show approximately 51,000 clones, about 86% seen once. As for time point: pretreatment peripheral blood. V was shortened by 5 bases and J by 3 bases, with 13 bases between the two germline ends. This CDR3 has 15 residues. Germline lookup yields CDR1 SGHTA and CDR2 FQGTGA. The rearrangement uses TRBV7-3 and TRBJ2-2, with D tentatively TRBD1 (6 bases). The TCR was taken from a man in his 60s with urothelial cancer. Sequencing used PBMCs, obtained around atezolizumab (anti-PD-L1) treatment. The CDR3 spells CASSRTGTDTGELFF. CDR3 DNA: TGTGCCAGCAGCAGAACAGGGACGGACACCGGGGAGCTGTTTTTT.